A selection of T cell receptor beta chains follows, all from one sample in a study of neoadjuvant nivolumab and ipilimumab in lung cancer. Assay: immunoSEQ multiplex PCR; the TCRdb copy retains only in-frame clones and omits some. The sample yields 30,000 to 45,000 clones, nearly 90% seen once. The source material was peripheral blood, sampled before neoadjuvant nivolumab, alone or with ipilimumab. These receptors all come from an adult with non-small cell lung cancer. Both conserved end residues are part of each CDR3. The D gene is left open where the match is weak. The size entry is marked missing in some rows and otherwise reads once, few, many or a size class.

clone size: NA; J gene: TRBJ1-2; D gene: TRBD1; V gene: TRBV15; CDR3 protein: CATTRQGVDGYTF; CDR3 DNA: TGTGCCACGACCAGACAGGGAGTGGATGGCTACACCTTC
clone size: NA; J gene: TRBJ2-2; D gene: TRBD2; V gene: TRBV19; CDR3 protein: CASNDGAGVNGELFF; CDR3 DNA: TGTGCCAGTAACGATGGGGCGGGAGTAAACGGGGAGCTGTTTTTT
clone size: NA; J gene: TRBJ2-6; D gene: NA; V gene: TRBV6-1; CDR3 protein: CASSESGANVLTF; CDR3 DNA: TGTGCCAGCAGTGAATCCGGGGCCAACGTCCTGACTTTC
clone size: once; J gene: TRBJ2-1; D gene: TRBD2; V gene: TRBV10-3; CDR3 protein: CAINPGLAPNEQFF; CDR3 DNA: TGTGCCATCAACCCGGGACTAGCGCCCAATGAGCAGTTCTTC
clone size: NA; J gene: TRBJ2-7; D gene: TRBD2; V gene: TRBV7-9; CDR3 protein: CASSNWGGADEQYF; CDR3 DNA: TGTGCCAGCAGTAATTGGGGGGGAGCTGACGAGCAGTACTTC
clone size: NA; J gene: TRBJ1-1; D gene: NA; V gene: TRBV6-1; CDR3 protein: CASRGAGDSTEAFF; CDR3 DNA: TGTGCCAGCAGGGGGGCGGGGGATAGCACTGAAGCTTTCTTT
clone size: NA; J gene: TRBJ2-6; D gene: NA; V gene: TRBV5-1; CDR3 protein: CASSFSLDANVLTF; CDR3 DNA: TGCGCCAGCAGCTTCTCCCTGGATGCCAACGTCCTGACTTTC
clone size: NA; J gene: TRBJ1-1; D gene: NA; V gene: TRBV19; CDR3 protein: CASSIGGDVTEAFF; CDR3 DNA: TGTGCCAGTAGTATTGGGGGCGATGTCACTGAAGCTTTCTTT
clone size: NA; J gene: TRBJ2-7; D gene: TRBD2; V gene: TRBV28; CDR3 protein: CASSLLTSGRGYEQYF; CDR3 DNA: TGTGCCAGCAGTTTGTTAACTAGCGGGAGAGGATACGAGCAGTACTTC
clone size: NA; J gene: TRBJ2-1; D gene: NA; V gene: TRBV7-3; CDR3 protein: CASSFNGDSYNEQFF; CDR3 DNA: TGTGCCAGCAGCTTTAATGGGGACTCCTACAATGAGCAGTTCTTC
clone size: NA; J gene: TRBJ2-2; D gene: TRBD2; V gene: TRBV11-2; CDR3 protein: CASSLSIFRGRAFTGELFF; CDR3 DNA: TGTGCCAGCAGCTTAAGTATATTTCGGGGGAGGGCTTTCACCGGGGAGCTGTTTTTT
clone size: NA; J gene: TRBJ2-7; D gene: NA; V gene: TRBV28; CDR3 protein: CAAHRGTYEQYF; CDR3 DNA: TGTGCCGCCCACCGGGGCACCTACGAGCAGTACTTC
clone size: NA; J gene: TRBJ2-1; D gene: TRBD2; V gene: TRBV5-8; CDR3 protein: CASSPLAGGPYNEQFF; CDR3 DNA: TGTGCCAGCAGCCCTCTGGCGGGAGGGCCCTACAATGAGCAGTTCTTC
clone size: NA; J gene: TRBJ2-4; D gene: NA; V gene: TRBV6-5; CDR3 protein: CASSYMGGENIQYF; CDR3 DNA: TGTGCCAGCAGTTACATGGGGGGCGAAAACATTCAGTACTTC
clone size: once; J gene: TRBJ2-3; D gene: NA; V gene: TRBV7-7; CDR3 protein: CASSLRTDTDTQYF; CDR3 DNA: TGTGCCAGCAGCTTACGGACCGACACAGATACGCAGTATTTT
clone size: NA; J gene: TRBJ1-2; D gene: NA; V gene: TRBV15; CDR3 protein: CATSRDFAERGSSDYGYTF; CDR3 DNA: TGTGCCACCAGCAGAGATTTTGCCGAGCGGGGCAGCTCAGACTATGGCTACACCTTC
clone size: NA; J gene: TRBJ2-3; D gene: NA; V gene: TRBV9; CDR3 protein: CASSVVLGSTDTQYF; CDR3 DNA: TGTGCCAGCAGCGTAGTCCTCGGGAGCACAGATACGCAGTATTTT
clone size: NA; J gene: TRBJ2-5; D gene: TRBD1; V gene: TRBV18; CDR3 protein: CASSPLDRGQETQYF; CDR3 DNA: TGTGCCAGCTCACCGCTAGACAGGGGCCAAGAGACCCAGTACTTC
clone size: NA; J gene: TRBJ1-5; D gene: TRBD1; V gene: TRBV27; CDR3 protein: CASSPVYRGLQPQHF; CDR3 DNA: TGTGCCAGCAGTCCCGTCTACAGGGGGCTTCAGCCCCAGCATTTT
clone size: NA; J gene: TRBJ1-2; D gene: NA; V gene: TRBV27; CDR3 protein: CASRSNYGYTF; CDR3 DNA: TGTGCCAGCAGGAGTAACTATGGCTACACCTTC
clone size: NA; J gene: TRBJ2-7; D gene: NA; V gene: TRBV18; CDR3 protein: CASSLDTNYEQYF; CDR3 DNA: TGTGCCAGCTCACTTGATACTAATTACGAGCAGTACTTC
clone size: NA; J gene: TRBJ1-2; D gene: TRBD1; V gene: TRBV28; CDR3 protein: CASSLPADRGGYTF; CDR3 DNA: TGTGCCAGCAGTTTGCCCGCTGACAGGGGTGGCTACACCTTC
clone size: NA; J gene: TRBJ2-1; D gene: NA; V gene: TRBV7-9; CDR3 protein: CASSLTASYNEQFF; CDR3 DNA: TGTGCCAGCAGCTTGACAGCATCCTACAATGAGCAGTTCTTC
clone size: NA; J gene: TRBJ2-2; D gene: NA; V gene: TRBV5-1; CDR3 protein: CASSIDRGTGELFF; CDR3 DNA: TGCGCCAGCAGCATCGACCGGGGCACCGGGGAGCTGTTTTTT
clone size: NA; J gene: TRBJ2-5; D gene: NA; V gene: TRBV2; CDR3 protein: CASSIRGQETQYF; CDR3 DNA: TGTGCCAGCAGTATCCGGGGCCAAGAGACCCAGTACTTC
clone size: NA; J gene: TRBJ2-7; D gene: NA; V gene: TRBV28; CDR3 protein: CASSLSGTLSREQYF; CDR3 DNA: TGTGCCAGCAGTTTGTCCGGGACACTGTCGAGAGAGCAGTACTTC
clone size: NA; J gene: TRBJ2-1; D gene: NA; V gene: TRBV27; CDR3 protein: CASSPIDRANEQFF; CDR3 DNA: TGTGCCAGCAGCCCGATCGACAGAGCCAATGAGCAGTTCTTC
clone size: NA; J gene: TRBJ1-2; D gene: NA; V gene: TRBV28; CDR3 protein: CASSSHSGTGNYGYTF; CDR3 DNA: TGTGCCAGCAGTTCTCATTCCGGGACGGGTAACTATGGCTACACCTTC
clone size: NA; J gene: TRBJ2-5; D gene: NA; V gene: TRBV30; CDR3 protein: CAWTLGETQYF; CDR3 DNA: TGTGCCTGGACGCTAGGGGAGACCCAGTACTTC
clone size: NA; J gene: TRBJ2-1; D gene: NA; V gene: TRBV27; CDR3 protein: CAPGALDNEQFF; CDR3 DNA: TGTGCCCCGGGGGCCCTGGACAATGAGCAGTTCTTC
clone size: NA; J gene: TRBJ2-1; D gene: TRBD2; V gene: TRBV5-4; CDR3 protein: CASTPGVLAGVNEQFF; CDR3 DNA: TGTGCCAGCACCCCAGGGGTGCTAGCGGGAGTCAATGAGCAGTTCTTC